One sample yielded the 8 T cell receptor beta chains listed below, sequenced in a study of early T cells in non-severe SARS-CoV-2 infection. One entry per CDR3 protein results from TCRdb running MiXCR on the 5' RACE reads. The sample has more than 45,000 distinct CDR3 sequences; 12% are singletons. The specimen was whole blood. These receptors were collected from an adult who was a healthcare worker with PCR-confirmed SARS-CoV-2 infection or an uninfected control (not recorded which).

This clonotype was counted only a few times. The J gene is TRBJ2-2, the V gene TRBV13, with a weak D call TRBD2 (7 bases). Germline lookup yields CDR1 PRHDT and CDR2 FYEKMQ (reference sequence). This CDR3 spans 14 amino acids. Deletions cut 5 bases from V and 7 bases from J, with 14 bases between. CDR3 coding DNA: TGTGCCAGCAGCCCGTACAGGGAGGGCGGGGAGCTGTTTTTT. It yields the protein CASSPYREGGELFF.

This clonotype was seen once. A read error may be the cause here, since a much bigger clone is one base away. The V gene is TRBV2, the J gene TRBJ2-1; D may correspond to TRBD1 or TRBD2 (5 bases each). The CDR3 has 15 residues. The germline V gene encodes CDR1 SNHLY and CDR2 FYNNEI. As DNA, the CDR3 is TGTGCCAGCAGTGACGACAGCGGCCTTTACAATGAGCGGTTCTTC. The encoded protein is CASSDDSGLYNERFF.

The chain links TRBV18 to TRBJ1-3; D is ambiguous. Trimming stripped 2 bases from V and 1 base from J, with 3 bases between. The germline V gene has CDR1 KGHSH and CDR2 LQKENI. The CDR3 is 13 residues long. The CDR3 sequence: CASSPGSGNTIYF. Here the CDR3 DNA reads TGTGCCAGCTCACCAGGGTCTGGAAACACCATATATTTT. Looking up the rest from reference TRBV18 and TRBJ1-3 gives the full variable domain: NAGVMQNPRHLVRRRGQEARLRCSPMKGHSHVYWYRQLPEEGLKFMVYLQKENIIDESGMPKERFSAEFPKEGPSILRIQQVVRGDSAAYFCASSPGSGNTIYFGEGSWLTVV.

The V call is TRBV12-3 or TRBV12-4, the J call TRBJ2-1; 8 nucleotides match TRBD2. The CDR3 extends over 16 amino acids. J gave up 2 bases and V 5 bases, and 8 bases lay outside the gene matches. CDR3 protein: CASSTEIAGPYNEQFF. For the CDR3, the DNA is TGTGCCAGCAGTACCGAAATAGCGGGACCCTACAATGAGCAGTTCTTC.

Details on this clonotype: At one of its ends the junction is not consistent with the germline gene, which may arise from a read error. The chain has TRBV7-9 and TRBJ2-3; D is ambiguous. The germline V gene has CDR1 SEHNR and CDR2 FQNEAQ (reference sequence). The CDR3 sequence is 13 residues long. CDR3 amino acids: CASNLSYTDTQYF. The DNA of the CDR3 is TGTGCCAGCAACTTATCGTACACAGATACGCAGTATTTT.

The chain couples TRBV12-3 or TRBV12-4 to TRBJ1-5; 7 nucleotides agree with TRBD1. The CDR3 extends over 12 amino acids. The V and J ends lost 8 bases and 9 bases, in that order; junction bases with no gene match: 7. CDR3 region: CASRQGYGPQHF. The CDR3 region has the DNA TGTGCCAGCCGACAGGGCTACGGGCCCCAGCATTTT.

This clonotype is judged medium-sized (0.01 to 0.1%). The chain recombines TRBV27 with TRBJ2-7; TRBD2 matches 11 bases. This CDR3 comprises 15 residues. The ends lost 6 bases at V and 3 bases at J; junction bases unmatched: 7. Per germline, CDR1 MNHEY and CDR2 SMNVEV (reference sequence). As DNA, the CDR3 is TGTGCCAGCAGGGGAACTAGCGGGAGTATCTACGAGCAGTACTTC. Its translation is CASRGTSGSIYEQYF.

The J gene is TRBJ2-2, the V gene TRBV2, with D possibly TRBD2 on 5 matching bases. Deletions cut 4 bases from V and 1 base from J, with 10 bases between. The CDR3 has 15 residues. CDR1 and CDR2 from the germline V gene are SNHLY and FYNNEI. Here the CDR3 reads CASSVGSWNTGELFF. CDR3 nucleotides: TGTGCCAGCAGTGTTGGGAGTTGGAACACCGGGGAGCTGTTTTTT. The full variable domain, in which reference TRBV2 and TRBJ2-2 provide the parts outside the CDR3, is EPEVTQTPSHQVTQMGQEVILRCVPISNHLYFYWYRQILGQKVEFLVSFYNNEISEKSEIFDDQFSVERPDGSNFTLKIRSTKLEDSAMYFCASSVGSWNTGELFFGEGSRLTVL.